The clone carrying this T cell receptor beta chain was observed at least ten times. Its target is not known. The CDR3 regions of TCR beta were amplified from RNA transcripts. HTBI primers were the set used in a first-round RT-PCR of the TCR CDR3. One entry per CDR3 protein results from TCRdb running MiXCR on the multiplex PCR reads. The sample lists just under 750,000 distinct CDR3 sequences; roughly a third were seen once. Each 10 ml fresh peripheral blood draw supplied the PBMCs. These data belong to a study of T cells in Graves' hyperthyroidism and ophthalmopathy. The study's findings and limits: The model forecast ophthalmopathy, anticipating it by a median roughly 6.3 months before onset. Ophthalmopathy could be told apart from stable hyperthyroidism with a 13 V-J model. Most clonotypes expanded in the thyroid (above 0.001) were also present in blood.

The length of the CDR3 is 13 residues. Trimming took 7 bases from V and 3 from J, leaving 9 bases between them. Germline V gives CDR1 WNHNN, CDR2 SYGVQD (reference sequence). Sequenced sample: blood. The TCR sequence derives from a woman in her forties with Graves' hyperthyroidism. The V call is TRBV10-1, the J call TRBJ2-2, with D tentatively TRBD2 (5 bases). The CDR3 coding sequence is TGCGCCAGCACCCAAGCGGACACCGGGGAGCTGTTTTTT. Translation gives CASTQADTGELFF.